This is a list of T cell receptor beta chains from one sample in a study of Ad26.COV2.S vaccination and SARS-CoV-2 variants. Libraries were prepared by immunoSEQ multiplex PCR; TCRdb keeps only in-frame clonotypes and omits some of them. The sample shows about 440,000 clones, 90% of them seen only once. The source material was peripheral blood, sampled in a trial of Ad26.COV2.S vaccine versus placebo. The source is a person aged 18-60 years who received the Ad26.COV2.S COVID-19 vaccine or a placebo. The CDR3 runs from the conserved cysteine through the conserved F or W. The D gene is left open where the match is weak. Clone size appears in some rows only: once, few, many, or a class for an expanded clone.

>.|TRBV9|.|TRBJ1-6
CASRGDFDNSPLHF
TGTGCCAGCAGAGGGGACTTCGATAATTCACCCCTCCACTTT
>.|TRBV7-3|TRBD2|TRBJ2-5
CASSRASGRGETQYF
TGTGCCAGTTCGAGGGCTAGCGGGAGGGGAGAGACCCAGTACTTC
>.|TRBV7-2|.|TRBJ2-3
CASSPSNPSGQDTQYF
TGTGCCAGCAGCCCATCGAACCCCTCAGGTCAAGATACGCAGTATTTT
>once|TRBV6-5|TRBD1|TRBJ1-1
CASTLGGQANTEAFF
TGTGCCAGCACCCTAGGGGGACAGGCGAACACTGAAGCTTTCTTT
>many|TRBV7-9|.|TRBJ1-5
CASSDGNSGNQPQHF
TGTGCCAGCAGCGACGGGAACAGCGGCAATCAGCCCCAGCATTTT
>once|TRBV2|TRBD2|TRBJ2-3
CASRAAGGWDTQYF
TGTGCCAGCAGGGCAGCGGGAGGTTGGGATACGCAGTATTTT
>few|TRBV30|.|TRBJ2-1
CAWRLQAGQYNEQFF
TGTGCCTGGAGACTCCAAGCGGGACAGTACAATGAGCAGTTCTTC
>once|TRBV19|.|TRBJ1-5
CASTQAEGVGSQPQHF
TGTGCCAGTACACAGGCCGAGGGGGTCGGATCTCAGCCCCAGCATTTT
>.|TRBV19|.|TRBJ2-3
CASSRGVGDTQYF
TGTGCCAGTAGTAGAGGGGTCGGGGATACGCAGTATTTT
>.|TRBV24-1|TRBD2|TRBJ2-3
CATSVAGSSTDTQYF
TGTGCCACCAGTGTAGCGGGATCTAGCACAGATACGCAGTATTTT
>once|TRBV19|.|TRBJ2-1
CASSIRAYNEQFF
TGTGCCAGTAGTATCAGAGCGTACAATGAGCAGTTCTTC
>once|TRBV5-6|TRBD1|TRBJ2-7
CASSYGTAIYEQYF
TGTGCCAGCAGCTACGGGACAGCCATCTACGAGCAGTACTTC